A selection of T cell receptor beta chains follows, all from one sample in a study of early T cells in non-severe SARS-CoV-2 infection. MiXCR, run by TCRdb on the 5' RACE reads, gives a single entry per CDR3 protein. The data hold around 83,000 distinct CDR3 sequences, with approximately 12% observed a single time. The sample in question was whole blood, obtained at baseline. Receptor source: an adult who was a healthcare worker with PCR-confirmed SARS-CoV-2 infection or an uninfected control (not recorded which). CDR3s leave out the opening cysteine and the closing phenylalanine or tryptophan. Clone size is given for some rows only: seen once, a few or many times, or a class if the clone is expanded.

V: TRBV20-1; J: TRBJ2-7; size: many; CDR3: SASGRGLAAYEQY
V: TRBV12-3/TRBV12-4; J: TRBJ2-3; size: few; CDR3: ASSRTSGVTDTQY
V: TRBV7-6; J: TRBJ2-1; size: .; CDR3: ASSLRQNYNEQF
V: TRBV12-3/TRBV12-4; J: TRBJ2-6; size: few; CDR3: ASRRDRGLNAGANVLT
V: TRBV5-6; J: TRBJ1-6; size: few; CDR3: ASTRTGGISPLH
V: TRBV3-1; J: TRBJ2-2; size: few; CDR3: ASSQGLAGVAATGELF
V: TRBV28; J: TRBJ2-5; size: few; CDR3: ASSFYRTPQETQY
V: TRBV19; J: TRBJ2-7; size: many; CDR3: ASSIWNEQY
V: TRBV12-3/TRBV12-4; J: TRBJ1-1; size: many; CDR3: ASSFRQLNTEAF
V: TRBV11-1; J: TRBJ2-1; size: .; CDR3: ASSQGLAGVDEQF
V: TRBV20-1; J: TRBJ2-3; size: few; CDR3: SASRASSREY
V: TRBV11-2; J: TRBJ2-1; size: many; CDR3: ASSLGQGRWNEQF
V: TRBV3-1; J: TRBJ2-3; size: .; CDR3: ASSQSGTDTQY
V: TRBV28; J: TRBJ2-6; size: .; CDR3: ASSFMGARVLT
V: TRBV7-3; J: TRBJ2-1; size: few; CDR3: ASSAYVDSRRNEQF
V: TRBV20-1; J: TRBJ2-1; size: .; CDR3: SARGLGRGNEQF
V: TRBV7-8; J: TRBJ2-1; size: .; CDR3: ASSLPRTSGIPYNEQF
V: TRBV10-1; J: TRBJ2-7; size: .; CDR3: ASSESAPEGEQY
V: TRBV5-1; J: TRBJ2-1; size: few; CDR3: ASSLFSGEQF
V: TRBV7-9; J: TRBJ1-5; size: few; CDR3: ASSSRTGDSNQPQH
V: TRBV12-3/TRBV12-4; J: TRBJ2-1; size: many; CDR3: ASSFDAQAFNEQF
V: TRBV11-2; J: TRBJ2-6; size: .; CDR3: ASSSNRDGPTSGANVLT
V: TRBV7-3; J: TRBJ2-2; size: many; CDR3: ASSLTGLDNTGELF
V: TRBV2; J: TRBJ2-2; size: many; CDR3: ASAPTGNTGELF
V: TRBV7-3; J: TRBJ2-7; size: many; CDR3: ASSPTGYGEQY
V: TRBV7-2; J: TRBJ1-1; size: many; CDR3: ASSSPFSTAF
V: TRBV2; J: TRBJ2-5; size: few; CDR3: ASTLGLAGYQETQY
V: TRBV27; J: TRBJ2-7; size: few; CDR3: ASSWAGGPDYEQY
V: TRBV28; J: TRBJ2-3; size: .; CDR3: ASSLGGGAQDTQY
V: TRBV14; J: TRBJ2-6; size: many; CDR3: ASSQDGRKSGANVLT
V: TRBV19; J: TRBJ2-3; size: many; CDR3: ASSGGAGGYVGTDTQY
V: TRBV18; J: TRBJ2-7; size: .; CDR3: ASSPSGDRGSY
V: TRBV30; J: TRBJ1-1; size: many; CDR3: AWEGGFTEAF
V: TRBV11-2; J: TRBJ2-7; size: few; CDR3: ASSPLAGKGEQY
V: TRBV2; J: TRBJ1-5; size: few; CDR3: ASSAWGGAPGQPQH
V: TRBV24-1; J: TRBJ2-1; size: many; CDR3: ATSDGGAAYNEQF
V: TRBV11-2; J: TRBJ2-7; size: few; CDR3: ASSLALSFAYEQY
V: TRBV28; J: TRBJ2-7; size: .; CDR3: ASHFAGSSYEQY
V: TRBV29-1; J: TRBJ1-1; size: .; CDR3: SVAGQGGYAVDAF
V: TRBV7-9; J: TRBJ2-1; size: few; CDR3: ASSSGLSGLNYNEQF
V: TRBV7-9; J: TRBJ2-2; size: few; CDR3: ASRLLNTGELF
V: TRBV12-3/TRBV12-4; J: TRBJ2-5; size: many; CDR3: ASSLDGTALETQY
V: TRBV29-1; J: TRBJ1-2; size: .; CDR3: SSQGALGYT
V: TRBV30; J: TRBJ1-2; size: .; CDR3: AWGTLGIGYT
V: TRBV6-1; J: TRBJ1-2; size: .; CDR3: ASSAGGPYGYT
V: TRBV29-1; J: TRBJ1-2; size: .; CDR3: SVDSDGYT
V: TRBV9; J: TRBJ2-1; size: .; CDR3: ASSVGGGTGQF
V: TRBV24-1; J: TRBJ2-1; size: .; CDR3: ATSAQTSGYSYNEQF
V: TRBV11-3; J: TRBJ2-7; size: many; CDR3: ASSRSGSGTTYEQY
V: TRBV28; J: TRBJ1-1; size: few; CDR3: ASTRAGGRTEAF
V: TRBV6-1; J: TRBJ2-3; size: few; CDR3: ASSAEKRGIVTDTQY
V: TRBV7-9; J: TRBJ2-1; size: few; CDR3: ALGPMSNEQF
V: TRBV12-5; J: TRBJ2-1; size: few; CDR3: ASGLSRMDNEQF
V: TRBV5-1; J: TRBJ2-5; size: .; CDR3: ASSSAGVRREIPETQY
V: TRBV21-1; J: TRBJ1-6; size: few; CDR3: ASSIGTGGDDTNSPLH